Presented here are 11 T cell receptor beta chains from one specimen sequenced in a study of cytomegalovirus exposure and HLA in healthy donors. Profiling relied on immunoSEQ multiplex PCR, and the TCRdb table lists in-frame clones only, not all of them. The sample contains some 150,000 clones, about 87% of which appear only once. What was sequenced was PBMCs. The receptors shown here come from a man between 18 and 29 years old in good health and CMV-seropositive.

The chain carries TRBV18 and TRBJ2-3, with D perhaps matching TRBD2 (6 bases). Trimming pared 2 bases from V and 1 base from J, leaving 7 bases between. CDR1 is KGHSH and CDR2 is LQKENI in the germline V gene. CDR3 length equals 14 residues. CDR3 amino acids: CASSPSGGTDTQYF. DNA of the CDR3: TGTGCCAGCTCACCATCGGGGGGCACAGATACGCAGTATTTT.

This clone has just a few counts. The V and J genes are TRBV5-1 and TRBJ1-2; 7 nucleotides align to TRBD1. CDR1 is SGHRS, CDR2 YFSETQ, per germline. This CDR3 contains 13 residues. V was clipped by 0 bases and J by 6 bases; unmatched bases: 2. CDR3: CASSLDRGHGYTF. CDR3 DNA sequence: TGCGCCAGCAGCTTGGACAGGGGCCATGGCTACACCTTC.

In DNA form, the CDR3 reads TGTGCCAGAAGCCCCGTGGGGTGGACAGATCGGACTGAAGCTTTCTTT. Its protein is CARSPVGWTDRTEAFF. The chain carries TRBV5-3 and TRBJ1-1; maybe TRBD1 (6 bases). TRBV5-3 is known as an ORF, though its function is uncertain. Trimming pared 4 bases from V and 5 bases from J, leaving 21 bases between. This CDR3 region has 16 residues.

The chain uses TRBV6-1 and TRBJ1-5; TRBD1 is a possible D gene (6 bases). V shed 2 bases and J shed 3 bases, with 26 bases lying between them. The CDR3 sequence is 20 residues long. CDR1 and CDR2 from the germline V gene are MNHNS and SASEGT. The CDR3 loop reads CASSERLLAAGAPSNQPQHF. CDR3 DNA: TGTGCCAGCAGTGAAAGGCTCCTCGCGGCAGGGGCCCCCTCCAATCAGCCCCAGCATTTT.

The CDR3 DNA sequence: TGTGCCAGCAGTTTCGGTAGGAGCTACGAGCAGTACTTC. Translating gives CASSFGRSYEQYF. The V gene is TRBV27, the J gene TRBJ2-7; the D is unclear. The CDR3 is made up of 13 amino acids. V lost 3 bases to trimming and J lost 3 bases, with 9 bases between them. Germline lookup yields CDR1 MNHEY and CDR2 SMNVEV (reference sequence).

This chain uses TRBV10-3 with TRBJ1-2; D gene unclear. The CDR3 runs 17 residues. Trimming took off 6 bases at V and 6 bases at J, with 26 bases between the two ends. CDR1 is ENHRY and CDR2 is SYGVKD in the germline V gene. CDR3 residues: CAISASFETGNKDGYTF. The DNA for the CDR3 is TGTGCCATCAGCGCATCCTTCGAGACCGGGAATAAGGATGGCTACACCTTC.

CDR3 sequence reads: CASRVNRDTTDTQYF. DNA for the CDR3: TGTGCCAGCAGGGTAAACCGGGACACCACAGATACGCAGTATTTT. The gene calls are TRBV6-5 and TRBJ2-3, with D perhaps TRBD1 (6 bases). Per the germline V gene, CDR1 is MNHEY and CDR2 is SVGAGI. This CDR3 comprises 15 residues. V shed 6 bases and J shed 2 bases, with 15 bases lying between them.

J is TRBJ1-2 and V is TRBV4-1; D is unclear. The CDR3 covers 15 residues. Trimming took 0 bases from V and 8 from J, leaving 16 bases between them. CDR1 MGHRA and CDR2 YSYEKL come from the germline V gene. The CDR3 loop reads CASSQEASVYWGYTF. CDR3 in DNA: TGCGCCAGCAGCCAAGAAGCCTCGGTGTATTGGGGCTACACCTTC.

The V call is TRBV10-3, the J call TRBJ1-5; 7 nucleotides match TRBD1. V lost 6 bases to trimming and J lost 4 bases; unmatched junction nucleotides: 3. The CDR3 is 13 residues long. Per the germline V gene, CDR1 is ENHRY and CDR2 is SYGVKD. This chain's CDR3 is CAIRGTANQPQHF. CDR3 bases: TGTGCCATCAGAGGGACAGCTAATCAGCCCCAGCATTTT.

CDR3 bases: TGTGCCAGCAGCAAAGGCAGGCCTCTCTCAAGCTCCTACAATGAGCAGTTCTTC. It translates to CASSKGRPLSSSYNEQFF. The rearrangement joins TRBV21-1 to TRBJ2-1; no check of the table's D call, TRBD1, against the DNA was made. TRBV21-1 is noted as a pseudogene. This CDR3 comprises 18 residues.

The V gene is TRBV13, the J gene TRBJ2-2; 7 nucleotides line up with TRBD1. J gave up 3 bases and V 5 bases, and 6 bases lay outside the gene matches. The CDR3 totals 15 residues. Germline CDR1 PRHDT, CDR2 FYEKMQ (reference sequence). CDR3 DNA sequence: TGTGCCAGCAGCCAAGACAGGGTTTACACCGGGGAGCTGTTTTTT. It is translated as CASSQDRVYTGELFF.